This T cell receptor beta chain was sequenced during a study of T-cell reconstitution after alpha-beta-depleted transplantation in children. This clonotype has a count of ten or more. Its cognate antigen is unknown. Germline V CDR1 and CDR2: DFQATT, SNEGSKA (reference sequence). The CDR3 has 15 residues. V dropped 0 bases and J dropped 7; count of bases not matched to a gene: 11. General study points: One year after transplant, T-cell counts and diversity came mostly from newly produced T cells. After transplant, high TCRbeta diversity at day 60 in some patients arose from surviving recipient T cells and thymic progenitors. Approximately two months post-transplant, alpha-beta T cells reportedly originated from several hundred expanded graft clones.

Unique molecular identifiers were incorporated during preparation of the TCRbeta library. TCRdb redid the calling of the PCR reads with MiXCR, one entry per CDR3 protein. The sample shows around 600,000 distinct CDR3 sequences, more than 20% of them seen only once. The source was PBMCs, mostly from graft donor cells, collected 360 days after TCRalphabeta/CD19-depleted stem cell transplant. This TCR came from a boy in the first two years of life who had a stem cell transplant for acute myeloid leukemia, so the T cells may come from the graft donor. The V gene is TRBV20-1, the J gene TRBJ1-2; 7 bases align to TRBD1. The CDR3 protein is CSARDSPDREGGYTF. CDR3 nucleotides: TGCAGTGCTAGAGATTCTCCTGACAGGGAAGGTGGCTACACCTTC.